Reported below is one TCR beta chain. The method was immunoSEQ multiplex PCR; TCRdb's version includes in-frame clones alone and lacks a portion of them. The sample holds 140,000 to 150,000 clones, about nine tenths seen once. Trimming took 2 bases from V and 5 from J, leaving 12 bases between them. Germline V lookup: CDR1 MNHEY, CDR2 SVGAGI. The CDR3 totals 14 residues. These data belong to a study of control samples from healthy donors and cancer patients. The receptor was derived from a young man in good health. Sequencing used blood. The gene calls are TRBV6-5 and TRBJ1-1, with D hard to call. The DNA for the CDR3 is TGTGCCAGCAGTTACCGGTACCCCGCAACTGAAGCTTTCTTT. This translates into CASSYRYPATEAFF.